The source of this T cell receptor (beta chain) is a study of tissue T cells after allogeneic stem cell transplantation. Study details: Where cell numbers permitted, CD3+ T cells were sorted from preserved blood and marrow.

Per the germline V gene, CDR1 is DFQATT and CDR2 is SNEGSKA (reference sequence). The V and J ends lost 3 bases and 5 bases, in that order; junction bases with no gene match: 4. The CDR3 has 13 residues. Only in-frame clones appear in the TCRdb table, and some are missing; sequencing was by immunoSEQ multiplex PCR. The sample carries 25,000 to 30,000 clones, over 75% recorded once. This material consisted of blood, taken before transplantation. The chain couples TRBV20-1 to TRBJ2-1, with 7 bases lining up with TRBD2. The sequence was obtained from a woman aged 18 to 55 who later had graft-versus-host disease after an allogeneic stem cell transplant. The CDR3 here is CSASSSGNNEQFF. CDR3 in DNA: TGCAGTGCTAGTTCTAGCGGCAACAATGAGCAGTTCTTC.